Listed below are T cell receptor beta chains from one sample, sequenced in a study of memory CD4+ T cells and cytomegalovirus serostatus. Using immunoSEQ multiplex PCR, the repertoire was profiled, and TCRdb retains in-frame clones only, with some absent. The sample contains about 27,000 clones, 70% to 80% of which appear only once. Sample: memory CD4+ T cells from blood. All receptors come from an adult in good health and CMV-seronegative. Both conserved end residues are part of each CDR3.

>TRBV7-9|TRBJ1-4
CASSLAGQGWEKLFF
>TRBV7-9|TRBJ1-1
CASSLVQGSEAFF
>TRBV21-1|TRBJ2-3
CASSLNLRTPNADTQYF
>TRBV5-5|TRBJ1-2
CASSLGSSGAYGYTF
>TRBV10-3|TRBJ1-3
CAAMEGEGLNTIYF
>TRBV18|TRBJ1-1
CASSPDQNTEAFF
>TRBV2|TRBJ2-2
CASSKTSGWVTGELFF
>TRBV5-6|TRBJ1-2
CASSLRGPLNYGYTF
>TRBV28|TRBJ2-5
CASSLSVRYGTQYF
>TRBV5-5|TRBJ1-2
CASSLLGRVAYGYTF
>TRBV9|TRBJ1-2
CASSTRQGGGGYTF
>TRBV7-6|-
CASSLEGSVGWTSYEQYF
>TRBV11-2|TRBJ1-5
CASSFGEDQPQHF
>TRBV4-1|TRBJ1-2
CASSQEALTVYGYTF
>TRBV9|TRBJ2-5
CASSVDVRGETQYF
>TRBV7-6|TRBJ1-5
CASSLKGGQPQHF
>TRBV5-4|TRBJ2-1
CASSLGGQISYNEQFF
>TRBV5-8|TRBJ2-7
CASSLGAGRFYEQYF
>TRBV28|TRBJ1-2
CASSSEHSLTQGIYGYTF
>TRBV13|TRBJ1-1
CASRRTGSEAFF
>TRBV11-3|TRBJ2-5
CASSLTGGLQETQYF
>TRBV11-2|TRBJ2-2
CASSFDPSGELFF
>TRBV19|TRBJ2-1
CASSFQGARNEQFF
>TRBV5-4|TRBJ2-7
CASSLGGQGKGYEQYF
>TRBV6-1|TRBJ2-7
CASSEGPEREQYF
>TRBV5-6|TRBJ1-1
CASSIGQEAFF
>TRBV11-3|TRBJ1-1
CASSLVKGSTEAFF
>TRBV29-1|TRBJ1-2
CSVGQGDGYTF
>TRBV12-2|TRBJ2-5
CASREEQETQYF
>TRBV25-1|TRBJ1-4
CASHRDRGEKLFF
>TRBV18|TRBJ1-4
CASSSPGPPNEKLFF
>TRBV7-8|TRBJ1-6
CASSLEAGGTYNSPLHF
>TRBV18|TRBJ2-1
CASSPQTSGGFDEQFF
>TRBV19|TRBJ2-7
CASSMGGARGGYEQYF
>TRBV7-8|TRBJ1-1
CASSLGKRDTEAFF
>TRBV10-2|TRBJ1-2
CASVSGTTNYGYTF
>TRBV19|TRBJ2-7
CASSPRGTSGSVGEQYF